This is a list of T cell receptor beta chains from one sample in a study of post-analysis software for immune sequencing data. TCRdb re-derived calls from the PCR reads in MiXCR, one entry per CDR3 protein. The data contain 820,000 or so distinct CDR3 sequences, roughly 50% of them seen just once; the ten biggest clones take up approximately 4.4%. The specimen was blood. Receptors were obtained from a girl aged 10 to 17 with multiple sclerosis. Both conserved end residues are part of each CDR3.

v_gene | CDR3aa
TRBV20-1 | CSARGDYYEQYF
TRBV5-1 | CASSLVDTETFF
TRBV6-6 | CASRKAGGSYEQYF
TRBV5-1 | CASSSFQAGGPYEQYF
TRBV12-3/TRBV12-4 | CASSYRGLNRGDEQFF
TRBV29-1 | CSVVLGDRPGAQYF
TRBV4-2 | CASSQPGLARDTQYF
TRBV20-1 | CRASPGLADADPVSSYNEQFF
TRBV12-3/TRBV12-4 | CASSSTLSSNQPQHF
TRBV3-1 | CASSQEIARDGYTF
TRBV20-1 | CSARVLREIRNEQFF
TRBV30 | CAWSVRLAGANEQFF
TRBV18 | CASLLRVAAKHNEQFF
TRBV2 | CASRAGWDTQYF
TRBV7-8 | CASSLAESRDTQYF
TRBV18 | CASSPRGGDAAETQYF
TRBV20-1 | CSAEALSHEQYF
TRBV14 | CASSQKGAPYEQYF
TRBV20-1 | CSARVLGQVDQPQHF
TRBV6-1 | CASRPGQGAGPTNEQYF
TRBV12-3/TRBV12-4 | CASSLGGATEAFF
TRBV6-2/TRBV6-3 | CASRAYGVTYEQYF
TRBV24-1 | CATSDAGQSPDTQYF
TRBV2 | CASRLALHEQYF
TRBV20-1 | CSARAAQRGPYEQYF
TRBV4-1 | CASSHPDRGNYEQYF
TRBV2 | CASSEDRQHEQYF